These 14 T cell receptor beta chains share one sample of origin, sequenced in a study of shared clonotypes between healthy human individuals. Profiling relied on immunoSEQ multiplex PCR, and the TCRdb table lists in-frame clones only, not all of them. The sample gives around 600,000 clones, 95% of which show up once; around 0.12% is in the top ten. Naive CD8 cells were CD45RO-negative, positively selected for CCR7, excluding terminally differentiated effector memory CD45RA+ cells. The sample consisted of naive CD8+ T cells sorted from blood. The receptor source for this set is a woman between 25 and 40 years old in good health.

This chain links TRBV14 with TRBJ2-7; D is ambiguous. V lost 3 bases to trimming and J lost 3 bases, with 15 bases between them. The V gene's germline CDR1 is SGHDN and CDR2 FVKESK. The CDR3 loop spans 15 amino acids. CDR3: CASSHRTGQNYEQYF. DNA of the CDR3: TGTGCCAGCAGCCACCGGACGGGCCAAAACTACGAGCAGTACTTC.

The chain joins TRBV2 to TRBJ1-3; 7 nucleotides align to TRBD1. Germline assignment: CDR1 SNHLY and CDR2 FYNNEI. This CDR3 has 12 residues. After removal of 6 bases from V and 4 bases from J, the junction contained 0 bases not matched to a gene. The CDR3 here is CASRTGGNTIYF. CDR3 sequence (DNA): TGTGCCAGCAGGACAGGGGGAAACACCATATATTTT.

This clone was seen once. The chain combines TRBV27 with TRBJ2-4; TRBD2 matches at 7 bases. This CDR3 spans 15 amino acids. CDR1 and CDR2 (germline): MNHEY, SMNVEV (reference sequence). The J segment lost 0 bases and the V segment lost 7 bases, leaving 6 bases of the junction unmatched. The CDR3 bases are TGTGCCAGCACTTCCCTAGCGGTAGCCAAAAACATTCAGTACTTC. Translating it yields CASTSLAVAKNIQYF.

The CDR3 DNA sequence: TGTGCCAGCAGTGAAGGGACTGGCCTTGGCACAGATACGCAGTATTTT. Amino acids: CASSEGTGLGTDTQYF. This chain links TRBV6-1 with TRBJ2-3; D perhaps matches TRBD2 (5 bases). The CDR3 is 16 residues long. Germline loops: CDR1 MNHNS, CDR2 SASEGT. V lost 1 base, J lost 1 base, and 12 bases lay in between.

The chain employs TRBV5-6 and TRBJ2-4, with D perhaps assigned TRBD1 or TRBD2 (5 bases each). V gave up 4 bases and J gave up 0 bases, with 11 bases separating them. The CDR3 contains 15 residues. Looked up from germline, CDR1 is SGHDT and CDR2 is YYEEEE. CDR3 in amino acids: CASSLRGVAKNIQYF. DNA of the CDR3: TGTGCCAGCAGCCTAAGAGGGGTAGCCAAAAACATTCAGTACTTC. The variable domain in full, with the rest retrieved from reference TRBV5-6 and TRBJ2-4, is DAGVTQSPTHLIKTRGQQVTLRCSPKSGHDTVSWYQQALGQGPQFIFQYYEEEERQRGNFPDRFSGHQFPNYSSELNVNALLLGDSALYLCASSLRGVAKNIQYFGAGTRLSVL.

The gene calls are TRBV11-2 and TRBJ1-1, with a tentative D call TRBD1 (6 bases). This CDR3 region has 18 residues. The V end lost 3 bases, the J end lost 2 bases, and 22 bases lay between the germline ends. Germline CDR1 and CDR2: SGHAT and FQNNGV. The CDR3 protein is CASSFKIQGRRVNTEAFF. CDR3 bases: TGTGCCAGCAGCTTTAAAATCCAGGGGCGCAGGGTCAACACTGAAGCTTTCTTT.

This chain links TRBV7-9 with TRBJ2-7; tentative D call: TRBD1 (6 bases). The V gene lost 5 bases and the J gene lost 5 bases, with 10 bases spanning the gap. The germline V gene has CDR1 SEHNR and CDR2 FQNEAQ (reference sequence). This CDR3 region has 12 residues. The DNA of the CDR3 is TGTGCCAGCAGCGAGCAGGGGAACGAGCAGTACTTC. This sequence encodes CASSEQGNEQYF.

This chain connects TRBV5-6 to TRBJ1-1; no firm D call. The CDR3 length is 17 residues. Trimming stripped 0 bases from V and 1 base from J, with 16 bases between. Germline-derived CDR1 and CDR2 are SGHDT and YYEEEE. This CDR3 reads CASSLAIGMRKNTEAFF. The DNA of the CDR3 is TGTGCCAGCAGCTTGGCAATCGGGATGAGGAAGAACACTGAAGCTTTCTTT. Based on the CDR3 plus reference TRBV5-6 and TRBJ1-1, the full variable domain is DAGVTQSPTHLIKTRGQQVTLRCSPKSGHDTVSWYQQALGQGPQFIFQYYEEEERQRGNFPDRFSGHQFPNYSSELNVNALLLGDSALYLCASSLAIGMRKNTEAFFGQGTRLTVV.

The genes are TRBV27 and TRBJ2-7, with D maybe TRBD1 (5 bases). Germline loops: CDR1 MNHEY, CDR2 SMNVEV (reference sequence). V lost 5 bases to trimming and J lost 3 bases, with 11 bases between them. CDR3 length: 13 amino acids. The CDR3 is CASSGRQSYEQYF. In DNA form, the CDR3 reads TGTGCCAGCAGTGGAAGACAGAGCTACGAGCAGTACTTC.

CDR3 region: CASSKGRSHGDEQYF. The CDR3 nucleotides read TGTGCCAGTTCCAAGGGACGTAGCCACGGGGACGAGCAGTACTTC. V gene TRBV19 combines with J gene TRBJ2-7, with D perhaps TRBD1 or TRBD2 (5 bases each). The CDR3 is 15 residues long. Germline CDR1 is LNHDA and CDR2 is SQIVND (reference sequence). Trimming cost V 8 bases and J 5 bases, with 22 bases left between them.

The chain uses TRBV7-8 and TRBJ1-5; D is uncertain. The CDR3 runs 12 residues. Trimming cost V 6 bases and J 7 bases, with 10 bases left between them. Germline-derived CDR1 and CDR2 are SGHVS and FQNEAQ. The CDR3 nucleotides are TGTGCCAGCAGTGCCCCAGGACAGCCCCAGCATTTT. It yields the protein CASSAPGQPQHF.

The chain combines TRBV5-6 with TRBJ2-7; tentative D call: TRBD1 (5 bases). The length of the CDR3 is 12 residues. The germline CDR1 and CDR2 sequences are SGHDT and YYEEEE. Trimming cost V 4 bases and J 6 bases, with 11 bases left between them. The CDR3 DNA reads as TGTGCCAGCAGCGGGGCTTGGGTCGAGCAGTACTTC. This gives the protein CASSGAWVEQYF.

The CDR3 reads CASSDRTSGTSTDTQYF. The CDR3 DNA follows: TGTGCCAGCAGCGACCGGACTAGCGGGACAAGCACAGATACGCAGTATTTT. The chain carries TRBV11-2 and TRBJ2-3, with TRBD2 identical over 12 bases. Per the germline V gene, CDR1 is SGHAT and CDR2 is FQNNGV. V lost 5 bases to trimming and J lost 0 bases; unmatched junction nucleotides: 6. This CDR3 region has 17 residues.

The chain is built from TRBV9 and TRBJ2-5, with TRBD2 as a possible D gene (6 bases). The CDR3 consists of 16 residues. V lost 3 bases and J 2 bases, leaving 17 bases between the germline ends. Germline loops: CDR1 SGDLS, CDR2 YYNGEE. The CDR3 loop reads CASSDPKAGTQETQYF. As DNA, the CDR3 is TGTGCCAGCAGCGACCCTAAAGCGGGTACACAAGAGACCCAGTACTTC. The full variable domain, in which reference TRBV9 and TRBJ2-5 provide the parts outside the CDR3, is DSGVTQTPKHLITATGQRVTLRCSPRSGDLSVYWYQQSLDQGLQFLIQYYNGEERAKGNILERFSAQQFPDLHSELNLSSLELGDSALYFCASSDPKAGTQETQYFGPGTRLLVL.